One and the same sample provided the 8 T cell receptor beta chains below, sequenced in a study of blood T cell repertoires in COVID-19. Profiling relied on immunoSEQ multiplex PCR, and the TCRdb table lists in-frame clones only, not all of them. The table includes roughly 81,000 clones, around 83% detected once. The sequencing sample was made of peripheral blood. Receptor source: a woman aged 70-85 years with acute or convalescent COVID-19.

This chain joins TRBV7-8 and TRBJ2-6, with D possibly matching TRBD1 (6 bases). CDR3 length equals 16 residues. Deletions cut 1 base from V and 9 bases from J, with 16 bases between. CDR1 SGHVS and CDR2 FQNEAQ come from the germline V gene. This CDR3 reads CASSLVGTLSFNVLTF. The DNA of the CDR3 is TGTGCCAGCAGCTTAGTAGGGACACTTAGTTTCAACGTCCTGACTTTC.

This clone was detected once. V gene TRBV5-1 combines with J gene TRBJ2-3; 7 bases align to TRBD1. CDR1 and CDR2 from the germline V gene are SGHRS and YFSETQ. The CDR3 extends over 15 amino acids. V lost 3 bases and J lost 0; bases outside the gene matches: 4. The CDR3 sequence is CASSWDRQSTDTQYF. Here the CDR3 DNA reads TGCGCCAGCAGCTGGGACAGACAGAGCACAGATACGCAGTATTTT.

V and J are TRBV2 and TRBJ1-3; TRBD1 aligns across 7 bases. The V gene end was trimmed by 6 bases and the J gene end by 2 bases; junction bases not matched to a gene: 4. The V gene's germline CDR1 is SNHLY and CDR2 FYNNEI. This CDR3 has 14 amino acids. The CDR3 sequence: CASSLDRAGNTIYF. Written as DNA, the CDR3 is TGTGCCAGCAGCCTTGACAGGGCTGGAAACACCATATATTTT.

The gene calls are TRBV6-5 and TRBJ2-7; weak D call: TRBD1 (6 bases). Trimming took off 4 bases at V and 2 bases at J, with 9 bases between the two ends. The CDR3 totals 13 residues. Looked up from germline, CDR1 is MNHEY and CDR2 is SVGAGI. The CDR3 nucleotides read TGTGCCAGCAGTTCCCGGACAGCCTACGAGCAGTACTTC. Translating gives CASSSRTAYEQYF.

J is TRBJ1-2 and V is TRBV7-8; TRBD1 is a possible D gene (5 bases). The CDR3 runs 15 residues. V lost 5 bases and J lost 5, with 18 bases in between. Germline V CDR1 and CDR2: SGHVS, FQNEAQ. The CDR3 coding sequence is TGTGCCAGCAGCCTCTCCGCACAGGCGAGTTATGGCTACACCTTC. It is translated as CASSLSAQASYGYTF.

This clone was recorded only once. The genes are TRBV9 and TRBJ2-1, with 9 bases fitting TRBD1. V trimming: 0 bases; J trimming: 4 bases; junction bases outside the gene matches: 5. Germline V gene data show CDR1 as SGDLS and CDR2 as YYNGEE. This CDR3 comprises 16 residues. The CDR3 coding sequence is TGTGCCAGCAGCGTAGGTGGACAGGGGACTTACAATGAGCAGTTCTTC. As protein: CASSVGGQGTYNEQFF.

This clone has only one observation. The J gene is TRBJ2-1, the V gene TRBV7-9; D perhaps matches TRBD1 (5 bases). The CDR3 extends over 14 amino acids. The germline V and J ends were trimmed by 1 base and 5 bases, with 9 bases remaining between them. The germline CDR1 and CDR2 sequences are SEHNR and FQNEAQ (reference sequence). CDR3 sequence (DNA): TGTGCCAGCAGCTTAGTGGTCAGGGACAATGAGCAGTTCTTC. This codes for CASSLVVRDNEQFF.

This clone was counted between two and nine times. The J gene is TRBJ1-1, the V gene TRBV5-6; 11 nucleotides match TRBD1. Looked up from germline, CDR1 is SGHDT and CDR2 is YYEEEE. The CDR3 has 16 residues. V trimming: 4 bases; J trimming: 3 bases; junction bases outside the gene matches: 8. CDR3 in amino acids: CASSVLDRGPDTEAFF. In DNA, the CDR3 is TGTGCCAGCAGCGTGTTGGACAGGGGGCCGGACACTGAAGCTTTCTTT.